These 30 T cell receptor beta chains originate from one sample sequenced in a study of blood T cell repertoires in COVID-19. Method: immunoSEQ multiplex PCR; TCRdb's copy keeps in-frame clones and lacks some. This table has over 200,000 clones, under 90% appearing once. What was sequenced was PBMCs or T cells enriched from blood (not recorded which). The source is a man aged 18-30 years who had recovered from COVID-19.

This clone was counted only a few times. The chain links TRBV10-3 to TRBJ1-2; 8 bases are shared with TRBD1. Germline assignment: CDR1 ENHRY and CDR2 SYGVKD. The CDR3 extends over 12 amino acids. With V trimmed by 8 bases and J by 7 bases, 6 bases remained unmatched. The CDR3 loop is CAISQGAGGYTF. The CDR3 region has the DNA TGTGCCATCTCTCAGGGGGCGGGTGGCTACACCTTC.

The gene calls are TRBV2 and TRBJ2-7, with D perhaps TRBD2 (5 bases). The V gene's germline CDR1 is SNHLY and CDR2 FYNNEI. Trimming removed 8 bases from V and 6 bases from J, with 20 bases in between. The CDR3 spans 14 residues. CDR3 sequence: CASVGGVATGEQYF. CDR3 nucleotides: TGTGCCAGCGTGGGTGGGGTAGCGACGGGCGAGCAGTACTTC.

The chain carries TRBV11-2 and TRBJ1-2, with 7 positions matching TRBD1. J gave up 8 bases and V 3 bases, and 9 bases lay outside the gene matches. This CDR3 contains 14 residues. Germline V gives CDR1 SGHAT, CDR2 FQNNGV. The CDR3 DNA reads TGTGCCAGCAGCTTTACGGACAGGCTAGTGGGCTACACCTTC. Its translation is CASSFTDRLVGYTF.

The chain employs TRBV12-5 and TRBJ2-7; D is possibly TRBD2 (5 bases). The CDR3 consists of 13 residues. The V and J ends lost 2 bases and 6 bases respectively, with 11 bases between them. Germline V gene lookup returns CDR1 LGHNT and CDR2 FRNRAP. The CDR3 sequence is CASGLTGSREQYF. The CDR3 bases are TGTGCTAGTGGTTTGACGGGATCTCGCGAGCAGTACTTC.

CDR3 in DNA: TGCGCCAGCAGCAAGACCCTCACCGAGCGCTATGGCTACACCTTC. Translating gives CASSKTLTERYGYTF. The chain has TRBV5-1 and TRBJ1-2; D is unclear. V lost 4 bases to trimming and J lost 4 bases, with 17 bases between them. Germline lookup yields CDR1 SGHRS and CDR2 YFSETQ. This CDR3 spans 15 amino acids.

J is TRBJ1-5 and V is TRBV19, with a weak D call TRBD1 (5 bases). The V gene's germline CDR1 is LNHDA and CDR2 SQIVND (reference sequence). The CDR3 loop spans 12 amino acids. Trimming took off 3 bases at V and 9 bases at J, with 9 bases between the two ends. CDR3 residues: CASSIPQGPQHF. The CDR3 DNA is TGTGCCAGTAGTATCCCTCAGGGGCCCCAGCATTTT.

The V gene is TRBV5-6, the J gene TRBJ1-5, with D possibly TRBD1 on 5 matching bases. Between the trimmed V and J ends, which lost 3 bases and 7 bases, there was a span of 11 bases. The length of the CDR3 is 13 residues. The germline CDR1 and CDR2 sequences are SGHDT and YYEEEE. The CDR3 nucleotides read TGTGCCAGCAGCTCCTCAGGGTTCCAGCCCCAGCATTTT. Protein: CASSSSGFQPQHF.

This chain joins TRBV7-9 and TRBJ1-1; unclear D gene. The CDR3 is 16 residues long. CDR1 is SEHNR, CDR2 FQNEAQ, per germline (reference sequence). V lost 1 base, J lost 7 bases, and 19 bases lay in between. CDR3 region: CASSLVSGSTRGEAFF. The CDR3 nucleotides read TGTGCCAGCAGCTTAGTTTCGGGGAGCACCCGCGGTGAAGCTTTCTTT.

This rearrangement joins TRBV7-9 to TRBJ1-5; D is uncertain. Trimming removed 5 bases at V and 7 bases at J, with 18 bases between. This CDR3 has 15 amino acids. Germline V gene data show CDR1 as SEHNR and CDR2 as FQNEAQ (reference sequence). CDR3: CASSPPGKGGQPQHF. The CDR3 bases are TGTGCCAGCAGCCCTCCCGGGAAGGGAGGCCAGCCCCAGCATTTT.

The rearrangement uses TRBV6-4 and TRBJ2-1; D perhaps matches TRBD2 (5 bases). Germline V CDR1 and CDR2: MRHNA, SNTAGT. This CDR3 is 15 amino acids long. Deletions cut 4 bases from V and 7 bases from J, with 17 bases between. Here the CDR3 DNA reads TGTGCCAGCAGTGTTGAGGGCAGTGGTTCTAATGAGCAGTTCTTC. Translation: CASSVEGSGSNEQFF.

The CDR3 region is CASSAWESGELFF. The CDR3 DNA sequence: TGTGCCAGCAGCGCGTGGGAGTCCGGGGAGCTGTTTTTT. V and J are TRBV9 and TRBJ2-2; tentative D call: TRBD2 (5 bases). CDR1 is SGDLS and CDR2 is YYNGEE in the germline V gene. The V end lost 3 bases, the J end lost 6 bases, and 9 bases lay between the germline ends. The CDR3 covers 13 residues.

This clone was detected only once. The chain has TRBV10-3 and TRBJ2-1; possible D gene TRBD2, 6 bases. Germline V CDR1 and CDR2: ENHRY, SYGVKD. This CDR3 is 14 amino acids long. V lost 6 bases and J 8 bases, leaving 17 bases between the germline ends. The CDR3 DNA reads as TGTGCCATCAGACCTAGCGCGGCTGGGCATGAGCAGTTCTTC. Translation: CAIRPSAAGHEQFF.

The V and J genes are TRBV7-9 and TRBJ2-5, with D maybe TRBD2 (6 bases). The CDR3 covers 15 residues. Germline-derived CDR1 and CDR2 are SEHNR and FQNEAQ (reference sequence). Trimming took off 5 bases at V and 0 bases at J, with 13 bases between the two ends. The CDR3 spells CASSLIGLHQETQYF. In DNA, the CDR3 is TGTGCCAGCAGCCTTATAGGACTACACCAAGAGACCCAGTACTTC.

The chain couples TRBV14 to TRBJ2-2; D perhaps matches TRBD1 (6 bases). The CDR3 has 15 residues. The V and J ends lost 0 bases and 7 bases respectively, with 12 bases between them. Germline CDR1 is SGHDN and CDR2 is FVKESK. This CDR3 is CASSQDLGQIGELFF. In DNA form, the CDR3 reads TGTGCCAGCAGCCAAGATTTAGGACAGATCGGGGAGCTGTTTTTT.

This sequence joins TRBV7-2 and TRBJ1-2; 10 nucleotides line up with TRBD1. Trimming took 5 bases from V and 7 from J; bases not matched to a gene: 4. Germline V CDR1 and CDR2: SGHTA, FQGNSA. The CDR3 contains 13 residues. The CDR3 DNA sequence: TGTGCCAGCAGCGGGACAGGGGAATCTGGCTACACCTTC. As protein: CASSGTGESGYTF.

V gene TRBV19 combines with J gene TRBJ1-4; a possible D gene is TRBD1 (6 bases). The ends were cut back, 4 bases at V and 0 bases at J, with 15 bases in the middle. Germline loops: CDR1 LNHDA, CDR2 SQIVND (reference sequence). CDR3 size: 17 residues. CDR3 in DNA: TGTGCCAGTAGTAGGCGGGGGGCGACCGCAACTAATGAAAAACTGTTTTTT. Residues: CASSRRGATATNEKLFF.

The CDR3 region has the DNA TGTGCCACCTCGCTCAGGGGAGGGCCCCCCTACGAGCAGTACTTC. This gives the protein CATSLRGGPPYEQYF. V is TRBV24-1 and J is TRBJ2-7, with D maybe TRBD2 (7 bases). V was shortened by 9 bases and J by 2 bases, with 19 bases between the two germline ends. The germline CDR1 and CDR2 sequences are KGHDR and SFDVKD. The CDR3 contains 15 residues.

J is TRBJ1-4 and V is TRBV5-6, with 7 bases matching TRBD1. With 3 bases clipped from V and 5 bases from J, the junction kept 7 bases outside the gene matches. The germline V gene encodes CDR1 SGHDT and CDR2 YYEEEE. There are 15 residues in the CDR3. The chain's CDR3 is CASSSTGVGNEKLFF. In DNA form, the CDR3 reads TGTGCCAGCAGCTCCACAGGGGTCGGGAATGAAAAACTGTTTTTT.

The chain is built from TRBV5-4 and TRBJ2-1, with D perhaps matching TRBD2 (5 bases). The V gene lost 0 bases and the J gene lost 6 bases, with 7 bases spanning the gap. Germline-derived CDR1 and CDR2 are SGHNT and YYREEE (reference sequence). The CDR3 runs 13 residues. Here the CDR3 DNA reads TGTGCCAGCAGCTTGGCGGGGTTCAATGAGCAGTTCTTC. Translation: CASSLAGFNEQFF. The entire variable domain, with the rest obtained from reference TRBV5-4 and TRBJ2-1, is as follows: ETGVTQSPTHLIKTRGQQVTLRCSSQSGHNTVSWYQQALGQGPQFIFQYYREEENGRGNFPPRFSGLQFPNYSSELNVNALELDDSALYLCASSLAGFNEQFFGPGTRLTVL.

The CDR3 coding sequence is TGTGCCAGCAGCCAGAGCGAAGCCTACGAGCAGTACTTC. This encodes CASSQSEAYEQYF. This chain connects TRBV27 to TRBJ2-7; the D is unclear. V was trimmed by 6 bases and J by 2 bases, leaving 11 bases between them. The CDR3 consists of 13 residues. The germline CDR1 and CDR2 sequences are MNHEY and SMNVEV (reference sequence).

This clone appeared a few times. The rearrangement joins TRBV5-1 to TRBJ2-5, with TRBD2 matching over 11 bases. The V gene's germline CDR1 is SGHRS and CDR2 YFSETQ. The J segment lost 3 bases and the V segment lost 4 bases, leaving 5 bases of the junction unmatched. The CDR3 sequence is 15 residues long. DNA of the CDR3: TGCGCCAGCAGCCCCCAGACTAGCGGGAAAGAGACCCAGTACTTC. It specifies CASSPQTSGKETQYF.

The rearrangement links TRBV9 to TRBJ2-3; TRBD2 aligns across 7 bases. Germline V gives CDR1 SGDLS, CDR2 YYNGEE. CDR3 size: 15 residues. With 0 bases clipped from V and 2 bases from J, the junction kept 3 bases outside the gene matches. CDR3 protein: CASSVGGLNTDTQYF. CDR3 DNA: TGTGCCAGCAGCGTAGGGGGACTAAACACAGATACGCAGTATTTT.

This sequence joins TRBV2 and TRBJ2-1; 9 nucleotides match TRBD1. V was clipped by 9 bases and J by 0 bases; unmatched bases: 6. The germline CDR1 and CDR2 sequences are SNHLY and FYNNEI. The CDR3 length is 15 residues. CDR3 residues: CARRTGQGSYNEQFF. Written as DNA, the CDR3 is TGTGCCAGAAGAACGGGACAGGGCTCCTACAATGAGCAGTTCTTC.

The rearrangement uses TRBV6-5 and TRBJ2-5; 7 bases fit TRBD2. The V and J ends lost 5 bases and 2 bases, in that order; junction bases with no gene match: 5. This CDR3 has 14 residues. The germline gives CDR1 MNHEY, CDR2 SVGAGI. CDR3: CASSKLAPQETQYF. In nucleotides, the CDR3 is TGTGCCAGCAGTAAACTAGCGCCGCAAGAGACCCAGTACTTC.

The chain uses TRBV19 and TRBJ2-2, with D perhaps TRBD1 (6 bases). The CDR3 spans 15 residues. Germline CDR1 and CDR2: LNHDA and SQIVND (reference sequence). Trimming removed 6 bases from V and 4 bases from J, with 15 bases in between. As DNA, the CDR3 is TGTGCCAGTAGCATAACAGGGTTGGGCACCGGGGAGCTGTTTTTT. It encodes CASSITGLGTGELFF.

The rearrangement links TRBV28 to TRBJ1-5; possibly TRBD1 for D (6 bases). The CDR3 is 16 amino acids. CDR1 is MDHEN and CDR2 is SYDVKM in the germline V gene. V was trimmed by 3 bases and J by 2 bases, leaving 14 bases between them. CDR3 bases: TGTGCCAGCAGTTTCTCGGACAGTCCGGGCAATCAGCCCCAGCATTTT. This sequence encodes CASSFSDSPGNQPQHF. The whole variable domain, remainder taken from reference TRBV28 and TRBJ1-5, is DVKVTQSSRYLVKRTGEKVFLECVQDMDHENMFWYRQDPGLGLRLIYFSYDVKMKEKGDIPEGYSVSREKKERFSLILESASTNQTSMYLCASSFSDSPGNQPQHFGDGTRLSIL.

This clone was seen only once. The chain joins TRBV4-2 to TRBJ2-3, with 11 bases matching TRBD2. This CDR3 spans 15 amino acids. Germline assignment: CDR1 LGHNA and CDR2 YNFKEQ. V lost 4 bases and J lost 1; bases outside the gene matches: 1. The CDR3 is CASSLGLAGTDTQYF. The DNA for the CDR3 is TGTGCCAGCAGCCTGGGACTAGCGGGCACAGATACGCAGTATTTT.

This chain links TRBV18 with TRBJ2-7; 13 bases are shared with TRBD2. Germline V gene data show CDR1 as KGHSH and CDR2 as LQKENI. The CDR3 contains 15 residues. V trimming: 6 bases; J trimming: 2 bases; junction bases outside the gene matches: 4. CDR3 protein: CASSTGLAGTYEQYF. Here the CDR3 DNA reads TGTGCCAGCTCGACGGGACTAGCGGGAACCTACGAGCAGTACTTC.

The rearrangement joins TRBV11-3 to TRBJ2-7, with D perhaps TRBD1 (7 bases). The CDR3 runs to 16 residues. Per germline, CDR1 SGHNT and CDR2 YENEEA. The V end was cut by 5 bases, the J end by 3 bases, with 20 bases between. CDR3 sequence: CASSGGATGRYYEQYF. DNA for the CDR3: TGTGCCAGCAGCGGAGGGGCGACAGGGAGATACTACGAGCAGTACTTC.

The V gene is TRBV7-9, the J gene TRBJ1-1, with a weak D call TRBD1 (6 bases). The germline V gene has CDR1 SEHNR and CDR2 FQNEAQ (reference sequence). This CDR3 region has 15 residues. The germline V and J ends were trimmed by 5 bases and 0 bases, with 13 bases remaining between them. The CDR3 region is CASSPGASMNTEAFF. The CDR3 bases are TGTGCCAGCAGCCCAGGGGCGTCAATGAACACTGAAGCTTTCTTT.